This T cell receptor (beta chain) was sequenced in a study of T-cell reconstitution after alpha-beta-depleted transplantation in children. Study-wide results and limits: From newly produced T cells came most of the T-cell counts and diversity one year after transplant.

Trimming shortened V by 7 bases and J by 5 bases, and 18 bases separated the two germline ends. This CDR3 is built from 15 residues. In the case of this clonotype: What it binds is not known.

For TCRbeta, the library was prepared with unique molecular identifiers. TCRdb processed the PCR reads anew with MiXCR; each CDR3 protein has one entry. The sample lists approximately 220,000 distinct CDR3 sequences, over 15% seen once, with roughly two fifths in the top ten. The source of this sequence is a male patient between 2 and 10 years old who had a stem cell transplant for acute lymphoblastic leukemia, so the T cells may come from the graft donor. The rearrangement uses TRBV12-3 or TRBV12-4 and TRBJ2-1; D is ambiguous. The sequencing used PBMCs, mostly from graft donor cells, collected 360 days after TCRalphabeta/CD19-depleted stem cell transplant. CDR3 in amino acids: CASTLSEVWDNEQFF. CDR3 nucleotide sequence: TGTGCCAGCACCCTATCAGAGGTTTGGGACAATGAGCAGTTCTTC.